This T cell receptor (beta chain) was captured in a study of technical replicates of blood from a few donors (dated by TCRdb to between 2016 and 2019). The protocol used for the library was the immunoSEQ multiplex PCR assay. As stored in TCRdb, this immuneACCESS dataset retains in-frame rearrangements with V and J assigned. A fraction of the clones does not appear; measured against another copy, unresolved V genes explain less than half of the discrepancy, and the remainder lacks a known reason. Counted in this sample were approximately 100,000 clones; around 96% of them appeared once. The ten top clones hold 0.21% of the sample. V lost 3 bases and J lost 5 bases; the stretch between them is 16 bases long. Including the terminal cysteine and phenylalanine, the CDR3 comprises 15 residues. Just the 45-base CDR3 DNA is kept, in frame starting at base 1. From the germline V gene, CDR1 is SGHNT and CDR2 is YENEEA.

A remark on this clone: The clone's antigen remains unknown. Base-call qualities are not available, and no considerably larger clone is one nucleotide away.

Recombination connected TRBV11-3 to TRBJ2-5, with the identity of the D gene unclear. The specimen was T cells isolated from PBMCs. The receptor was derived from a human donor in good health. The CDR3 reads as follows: CASSFLLRRGETQYF. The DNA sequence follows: TGTGCCAGCAGCTTTCTTTTAAGACGCGGTGAGACCCAGTACTTC.